These 21 T cell receptor beta chains originate from one sample sequenced in a study of T cell changes during pregnancy in multiple sclerosis. The protocol was immunoSEQ multiplex PCR, while the TCRdb copy is restricted to in-frame clones and leaves out a portion. The sample yields fewer than 85,000 clones, over 75% seen once. This material consisted of peripheral blood, taken before pregnancy. The receptors here all came from a female donor with multiple sclerosis, enrolled in a pregnancy study.

This clone was seen only once. The chain has TRBV19 and TRBJ1-4, with 9 bases that match TRBD1. Germline trimming cut 7 bases from V and 3 bases from J; bases unmatched to any gene: 3. CDR3 size: 14 residues. Germline V gene data show CDR1 as LNHDA and CDR2 as SQIVND (reference sequence). The CDR3 nucleotides read TGTGCCAGTAAACAGGGGGCGTCTAATGAAAAACTGTTTTTT. Translating gives CASKQGASNEKLFF.

The chain combines TRBV9 with TRBJ1-6; 10 nucleotides line up with TRBD1. This CDR3 has 15 amino acids. CDR1 is SGDLS, CDR2 YYNGEE, per germline. J gave up 11 bases and V 4 bases, and 9 bases lay outside the gene matches. For the CDR3, the DNA is TGTGCCAGCAGCTTTTTGGACAGGGGGGAGGCACCCCTCCACTTT. It yields the protein CASSFLDRGEAPLHF.

The chain uses TRBV5-1 and TRBJ2-1; 14 bases map to TRBD2. V lost 3 bases to trimming and J lost 11 bases; unmatched junction nucleotides: 13. The CDR3 sequence is 17 residues long. Germline-derived CDR1 and CDR2 are SGHRS and YFSETQ. CDR3 in amino acids: CASSWTSGGPPRAKQFF. In DNA form, the CDR3 reads TGCGCCAGCAGCTGGACTAGCGGGGGGCCTCCCCGCGCCAAGCAGTTCTTC.

This chain links TRBV4-3 with TRBJ1-2, with D maybe TRBD1 (6 bases). This CDR3 is 14 amino acids long. V gave up 0 bases and J gave up 8 bases, with 13 bases separating them. CDR1 is LGHNA and CDR2 is YSLEER in the germline V gene. The CDR3 sequence: CASSQEIGRGGYTF. The CDR3 DNA follows: TGCGCCAGCAGCCAAGAAATAGGCAGGGGAGGCTACACCTTC.

This chain uses TRBV4-2 with TRBJ2-7, with 8 bases that match TRBD1. The CDR3 has 17 amino acids. J lost 2 bases, V lost 1 base, and 10 bases had no gene match. Looked up from germline, CDR1 is LGHNA and CDR2 is YNFKEQ. The CDR3: CASSQGAPGQEAYEQYF. The CDR3 region has the DNA TGTGCCAGCAGCCAAGGGGCTCCGGGACAGGAGGCCTACGAGCAGTACTTC.

The chain couples TRBV6-5 to TRBJ2-2; D gene ambiguous. Trimming took 0 bases from V and 3 from J, leaving 5 bases between them. CDR1 and CDR2 from the germline V gene are MNHEY and SVGAGI. The CDR3 loop spans 14 amino acids. The CDR3 nucleotides read TGTGCCAGCAGTTACTCCGGGTACACCGGGGAGCTGTTTTTT. Protein: CASSYSGYTGELFF.

The chain couples TRBV9 to TRBJ2-5; TRBD1 matches 8 bases. Germline V gene data show CDR1 as SGDLS and CDR2 as YYNGEE. The CDR3 covers 15 residues. Trimming removed 0 bases from V and 2 bases from J; junction bases left unmatched: 3. The CDR3 region has the DNA TGTGCCAGCAGCGTAGGCGACAGGGGTCAAGAGACCCAGTACTTC. It is translated as CASSVGDRGQETQYF. The full variable domain, with the rest looked up from reference TRBV9 and TRBJ2-5, is DSGVTQTPKHLITATGQRVTLRCSPRSGDLSVYWYQQSLDQGLQFLIQYYNGEERAKGNILERFSAQQFPDLHSELNLSSLELGDSALYFCASSVGDRGQETQYFGPGTRLLVL.

This clone was found once. The J gene is TRBJ2-3, the V gene TRBV5-1, with D possibly being TRBD2 (5 bases). The CDR3 is made up of 16 amino acids. V lost 1 base and J 1 base, leaving 13 bases between the germline ends. Germline V gives CDR1 SGHRS, CDR2 YFSETQ. CDR3 in amino acids: CASSLSGLGGTDTQYF. CDR3 DNA sequence: TGCGCCAGCAGCTTGTCCGGACTGGGCGGCACAGATACGCAGTATTTT.

This chain connects TRBV19 to TRBJ2-1, with TRBD2 as a possible D gene (6 bases). The V gene lost 5 bases and the J gene lost 3 bases, with 8 bases spanning the gap. The CDR3 sequence is 13 residues long. Per the germline V gene, CDR1 is LNHDA and CDR2 is SQIVND (reference sequence). The CDR3 nucleotides read TGTGCCAGTAGTGGAGGGGACTACAATGAGCAGTTCTTC. Amino acids: CASSGGDYNEQFF.

This clone has just one count. This chain uses TRBV7-8 with TRBJ2-7, with TRBD1 identical over 7 bases. J was trimmed by 0 bases and V by 6 bases; bases with no gene match: 8. The germline gives CDR1 SGHVS, CDR2 FQNEAQ. The CDR3 length is 15 residues. The CDR3 DNA is TGTGCCAGCAGACCAAAGGGACAGTACTCCTACGAGCAGTACTTC. Protein: CASRPKGQYSYEQYF.

The chain couples TRBV29-1 to TRBJ2-5; no definite D call. This CDR3 is 13 amino acids long. V was cut by 0 bases and J by 4 bases, with 9 bases left in between. The germline V gene encodes CDR1 SQVTM and CDR2 ANQGSEA. CDR3 bases: TGCAGCGTTGAAGACACACCCCGAGAGACCCAGTACTTC. Translated, it gives CSVEDTPRETQYF.

The chain combines TRBV6-5 with TRBJ1-4; D might be TRBD1 (5 bases). V gave up 6 bases and J gave up 8 bases, with 16 bases separating them. The CDR3 contains 14 residues. Germline V gene data show CDR1 as MNHEY and CDR2 as SVGAGI. CDR3 amino acids: CASRSRRGWEKLFF. The DNA for the CDR3 is TGTGCCAGCAGATCGAGGAGGGGATGGGAAAAACTGTTTTTT.

The chain recombines TRBV5-4 with TRBJ2-5; tentatively, D is TRBD2 (5 bases). Germline CDR1 and CDR2: SGHNT and YYREEE (reference sequence). The CDR3 loop spans 13 amino acids. Trimming cost V 2 bases and J 7 bases, with 12 bases left between them. Written as DNA, the CDR3 is TGTGCCAGCAGCTTTGACGAACGGGGGACCCAGTACTTC. It yields the protein CASSFDERGTQYF.

This chain connects TRBV29-1 to TRBJ2-5; 7 nucleotides align to TRBD2. This CDR3 is built from 12 residues. Per the germline V gene, CDR1 is SQVTM and CDR2 is ANQGSEA. V was pared by 7 bases and J by 2 bases, with 4 bases of the junction left unmatched. CDR3 DNA sequence: TGCAGCGCGGGGGGTCGGCAAGAGACCCAGTACTTC. Protein product: CSAGGRQETQYF.

This clone was seen just once. The same CDR3 arises from other DNA sequences in this sample as well. The chain recombines TRBV20-1 with TRBJ1-1; D gene uncertain. The V gene's germline CDR1 is DFQATT and CDR2 SNEGSKA (reference sequence). This CDR3 has 11 amino acids. V gave up 5 bases and J gave up 5 bases, with 9 bases separating them. The CDR3 reads CSAYRGTEAFF. The CDR3, as DNA: TGCAGTGCTTATCGGGGTACTGAAGCTTTCTTT.

The chain couples TRBV5-1 to TRBJ2-1, with a tentative D call TRBD1 (5 bases). CDR1 and CDR2 (germline): SGHRS, YFSETQ. CDR3 length: 13 amino acids. Trimming removed 1 base from V and 6 bases from J, with 8 bases in between. The CDR3 nucleotides read TGCGCCAGCAGCTTGCAGGGCTCCAATGAGCAGTTCTTC. Residues: CASSLQGSNEQFF.

The J gene is TRBJ2-7, the V gene TRBV29-1; 8 bases are a match to TRBD1. The length of the CDR3 is 15 residues. The junction had 10 bases not matched to a gene; V was cut back by 4 bases and J by 2 bases. The germline gives CDR1 SQVTM, CDR2 ANQGSEA. CDR3 sequence: CSVGGGQGIPYEQYF. The CDR3 coding sequence is TGCAGCGTTGGGGGTGGACAGGGTATCCCCTACGAGCAGTACTTC.

The CDR3 reads CASSVSGGPVDEQFF. DNA of the CDR3: TGTGCCAGCAGCGTAAGCGGGGGGCCGGTAGATGAGCAGTTCTTC. The V call is TRBV7-9, the J call TRBJ2-1; TRBD2 matches at 9 bases. Trimming removed 5 bases from V and 8 bases from J; junction bases left unmatched: 10. Per germline, CDR1 SEHNR and CDR2 FQNEAQ (reference sequence). The CDR3 runs 15 residues.

The V gene is TRBV28, the J gene TRBJ1-2; D is unresolved. The CDR3 runs to 16 residues. The germline gives CDR1 MDHEN, CDR2 SYDVKM. Deletions cut 5 bases from V and 0 bases from J, with 16 bases between. CDR3 sequence: CASSPSGGWSNYGYTF. CDR3 coding DNA: TGTGCCAGCAGTCCCTCTGGAGGTTGGTCTAACTATGGCTACACCTTC.

The chain recombines TRBV5-1 with TRBJ2-3; 7 bases agree with TRBD2. CDR3 length: 14 residues. The germline gives CDR1 SGHRS, CDR2 YFSETQ. The ends lost 1 base at V and 1 base at J; junction bases unmatched: 0. Here the CDR3 DNA reads TGCGCCAGCAGCTTGACTAGCGGCACAGATACGCAGTATTTT. Its protein product is CASSLTSGTDTQYF.

This CDR3 is CASSLDFGQPQHF. DNA for the CDR3: TGTGCCAGCAGCTTAGATTTCGGTCAGCCCCAGCATTTT. This rearrangement joins TRBV7-9 to TRBJ1-5; D not resolved. Looked up from germline, CDR1 is SEHNR and CDR2 is FQNEAQ (reference sequence). The CDR3 consists of 13 residues. V gave up 1 base and J gave up 6 bases, with 7 bases separating them. Supplemented by reference TRBV7-9 and TRBJ1-5, the full variable domain reads DTGVSQNPRHKITKRGQNVTFRCDPISEHNRLYWYRQTLGQGPEFLTYFQNEAQLEKSRLLSDRFSAERPKGSFSTLEIQRTEQGDSAMYLCASSLDFGQPQHFGDGTRLSIL.